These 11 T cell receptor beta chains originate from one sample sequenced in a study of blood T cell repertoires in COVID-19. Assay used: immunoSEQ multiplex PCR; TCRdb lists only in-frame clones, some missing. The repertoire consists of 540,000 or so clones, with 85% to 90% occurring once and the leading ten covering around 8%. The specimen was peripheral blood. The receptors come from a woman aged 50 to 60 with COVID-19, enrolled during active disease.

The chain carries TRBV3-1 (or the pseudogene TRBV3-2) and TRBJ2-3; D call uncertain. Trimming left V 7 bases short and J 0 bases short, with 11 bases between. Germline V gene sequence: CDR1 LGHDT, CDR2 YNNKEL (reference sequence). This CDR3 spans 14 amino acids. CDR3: CASTPGASTDTQYF. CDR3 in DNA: TGTGCCAGCACCCCCGGAGCTAGCACAGATACGCAGTATTTT.

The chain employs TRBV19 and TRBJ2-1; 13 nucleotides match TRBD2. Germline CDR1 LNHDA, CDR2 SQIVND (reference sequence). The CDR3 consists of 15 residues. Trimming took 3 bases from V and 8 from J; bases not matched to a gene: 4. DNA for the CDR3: TGTGCCAGTAGTATCGGACTAGCGGGGGTCTATGAGCAGTTCTTC. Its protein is CASSIGLAGVYEQFF.

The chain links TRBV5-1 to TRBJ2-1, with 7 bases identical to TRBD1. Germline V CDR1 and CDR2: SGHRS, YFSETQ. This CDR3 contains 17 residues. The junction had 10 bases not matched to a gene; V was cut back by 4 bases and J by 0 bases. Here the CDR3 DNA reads TGCGCCAGCAGCCCAAAAAGGGACAGCAGCTCCTACAATGAGCAGTTCTTC. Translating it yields CASSPKRDSSSYNEQFF.

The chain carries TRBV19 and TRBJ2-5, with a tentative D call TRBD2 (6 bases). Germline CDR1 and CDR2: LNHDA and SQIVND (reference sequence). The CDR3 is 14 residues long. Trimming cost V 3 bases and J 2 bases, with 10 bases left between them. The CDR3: CASSIGTLQETQYF. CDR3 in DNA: TGTGCCAGTAGTATTGGGACTCTTCAAGAGACCCAGTACTTC.

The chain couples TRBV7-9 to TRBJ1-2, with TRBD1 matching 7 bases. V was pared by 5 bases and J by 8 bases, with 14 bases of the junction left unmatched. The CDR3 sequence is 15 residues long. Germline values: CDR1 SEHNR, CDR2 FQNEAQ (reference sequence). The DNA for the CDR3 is TGTGCCAGCAGCCCGACGGGACAGTCGTCACTAGGCTACACCTTC. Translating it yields CASSPTGQSSLGYTF.

CDR3 amino acids: CASRPKPGDRSFF. The CDR3 DNA reads TGTGCCAGTAGACCAAAGCCGGGGGATAGGTCTTTCTTT. J is TRBJ1-1 and V is TRBV19, with D maybe TRBD1 (5 bases). The CDR3 sequence is 13 residues long. Germline-derived CDR1 and CDR2 are LNHDA and SQIVND (reference sequence). The ends were cut back, 6 bases at V and 12 bases at J, with 20 bases in the middle.

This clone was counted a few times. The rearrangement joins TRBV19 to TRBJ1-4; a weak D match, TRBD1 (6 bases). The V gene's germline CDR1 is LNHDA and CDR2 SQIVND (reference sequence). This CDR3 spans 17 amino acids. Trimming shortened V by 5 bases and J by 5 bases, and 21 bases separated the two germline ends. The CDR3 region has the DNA TGTGCCAGTAGTCCAACAGGGAAGGTAAACGTGAATGAAAAACTGTTTTTT. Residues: CASSPTGKVNVNEKLFF.

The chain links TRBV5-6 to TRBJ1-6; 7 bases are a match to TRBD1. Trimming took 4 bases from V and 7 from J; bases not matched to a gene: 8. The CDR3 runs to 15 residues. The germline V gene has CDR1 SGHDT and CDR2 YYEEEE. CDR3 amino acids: CASSLHDRENSPLHF. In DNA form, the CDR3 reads TGTGCCAGCAGCCTCCACGACAGGGAAAATTCACCCCTCCACTTT.

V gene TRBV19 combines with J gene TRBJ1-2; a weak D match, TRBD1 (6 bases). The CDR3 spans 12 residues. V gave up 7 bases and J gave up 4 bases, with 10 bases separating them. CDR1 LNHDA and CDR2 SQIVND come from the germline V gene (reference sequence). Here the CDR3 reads CASTEGGYGYTF. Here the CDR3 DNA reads TGTGCCAGTACGGAAGGGGGCTATGGCTACACCTTC. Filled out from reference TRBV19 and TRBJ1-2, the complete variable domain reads DGGITQSPKYLFRKEGQNVTLSCEQNLNHDAMYWYRQDPGQGLRLIYYSQIVNDFQKGDIAEGYSVSREKKESFPLTVTSAQKNPTAFYLCASTEGGYGYTFGSGTRLTVV.

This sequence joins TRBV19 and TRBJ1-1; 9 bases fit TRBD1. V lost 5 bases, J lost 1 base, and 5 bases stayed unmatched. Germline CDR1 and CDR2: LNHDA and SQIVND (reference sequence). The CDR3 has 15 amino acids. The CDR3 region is CASSLQGARNTEAFF. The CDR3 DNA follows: TGTGCCAGTAGTCTACAGGGGGCGAGGAACACTGAAGCTTTCTTT.

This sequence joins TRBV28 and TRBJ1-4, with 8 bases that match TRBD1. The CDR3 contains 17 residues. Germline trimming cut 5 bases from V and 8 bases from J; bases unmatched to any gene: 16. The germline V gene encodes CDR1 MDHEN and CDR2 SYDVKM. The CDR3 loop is CASSPLDRELEREKLFF. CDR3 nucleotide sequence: TGTGCCAGCAGTCCCTTGGACAGGGAACTCGAGCGGGAAAAACTGTTTTTT.